Listed here is a single T cell receptor (beta chain). Per-base quality was not reported, and no clone a single base away is much larger than it. Because TCR-alpha and TCR-beta chains were sequenced unpaired, no information on chain pairing was available. TCR libraries were generated with the immunoSEQ multiplex PCR assay, using TCR-beta and/or TCR-alpha/delta assays for each sample. The amplified TCR libraries were sequenced on the Illumina high-throughput platform. The authors' pipeline ran thus. Clustering and dimensionality reduction relied on pairwise TCRdist distances among GMM-specific receptors from T cells that were either sorted ex vivo or expanded in vitro. Sequence motifs defined by gene usage and CDR3 content were checked for enrichment by comparing tetramer-positive and tetramer-negative populations. The source is immuneACCESS, and TCRdb retained only in-frame sequences with V and J called. Part of the clones is not carried over; for the studies checked, unresolved V genes explain less than half of this, and the remainder is unexplained. For V, J and clone size, that table is used; D and trimming come from the DNA. Counted in this sample were approximately 100,000 clones; approximately 91% of them appeared once. The top ten clones comprise approximately 1.9% of the sample.

V gives up 1 base and J gives up 7 bases, and the segment between their germline ends measures 11 bases. Reading from cysteine to phenylalanine, the CDR3 counts 15 amino acids. Solely the CDR3 DNA is kept, with 45 bases framed from the first base. CDR1 is given as MDHEN and CDR2 as SYDVKM, both from the germline V gene. This sample was included in a study of T cells in tuberculosis (dated by TCRdb to between 2017 and 2018). With regard to the full study: To characterize T cells specific for the mycobacterial lipid antigen glucose monomycolate (GMM), the study used CD1B tetramers together with high-throughput TCR immunosequencing.

Results the study describes overall, beyond this receptor: T cells that bind the CD1B-GMM tetramer with low affinity may have been missed by the stringent sort gate.

After being thawed and rested overnight, PBMC were stained with GMM-loaded CD1B tetramer, a Live/Dead dye and anti-CD3, and were then sorted on a FACS Aria II. CD1B tetramers were loaded with C32 glucose monomycolate purified from Rhodococcus equi. Before cryopreservation, the PBMC later used for tetramer sorting had been depleted of CD14-expressing monocytes as part of a separate study. From each donor, some 100,000 tetramer-negative cells were sorted and were analyzed alongside the tetramer-positive cells. Antigen-specific T cells were sorted from a few healthy South African adults using GMM-loaded CD1B tetramers.

The TCR comes from an adult woman with latent tuberculosis. Sequenced: CD1b-GMM tetramer-negative cells sorted from PBMCs. The sample's cell subset or site label, decoded: T cells not binding CD1B-GMM tetramer, sorted from same donor. The chain is encoded by TRBV28 joined to TRBJ1-6; possibly the D gene is TRBD1, per 5 matching bases. The CDR3 sequence is CASSLLGGLNSPLHF. The DNA sequence is given as TGTGCCAGCAGTTTATTGGGGGGGTTGAATTCACCCCTCCACTTT.